This T cell receptor beta chain was documented in a study of identical twins (dated by TCRdb to 2016 to 2017). Broadly, across the study: TCR alpha and beta repertoires from monozygotic twins, unrelated adults of various ages and cord blood were deep-sequenced to test whether fetal clonotypes persist. To rule out contamination, replicate twin experiments were performed at different times with different library preparation protocols. Overall results and qualifications from the work: In beta out-of-frame sequences, excess twin sharing was weaker, because having fewer shared sequences lowered the signal-to-noise ratio. In monozygotic twins, recombination models systematically underestimated out-of-frame TCR alpha sharing, but the models matched the sharing seen between unrelated individuals. Invariant T cells such as MAIT and iNKT could partly confound zero-insertion analyses, although diverse VJ usage argued against such confounding for most clonotypes. Abundant cord blood beta clonotypes carried fewer insertions; young adult naive repertoires showed a weaker similar trend, while memory repertoires showed none. Compared with coincidental sharing between unrelated individuals, out-of-frame TCR alpha sequences shared between twins showed an excess of sequences with low generation probability. Conclusions relied on cross-sectional statistical analysis, since the same donors could not be followed over many years.

On this clonotype itself: Its specific antigen is unknown. One base away there is no much larger clone; base qualities are not given.

Every donor in the study was a healthy Caucasian. Trimming costs V 5 bases and J 4 bases, and their ends lie 15 bases apart. Taken from cysteine to phenylalanine, the CDR3 has 15 residues. Just CDR3 DNA is preserved here, 45 bases in frame from base 1. CDR1 and CDR2, per the germline V gene, are SGHTA and FQGNSA. Library method: 5' RACE. The sequencing machine was an Illumina HiSeq 2000. Template switching added a universal primer binding site, and the final cDNA carried a unique molecular identifier that allowed TCR cDNA molecules to be counted accurately. Specific primers in the conserved constant-segment region were used to synthesize first-strand cDNA for TCR alpha and beta chains. Each cDNA library was double barcoded, with a SMART-Mk sample barcode plus Illumina barcodes, to control for contamination. TruSeq adapter sequences along with Illumina sample barcodes were introduced in two successive PCR steps. TCR alpha and beta cDNA libraries were sequenced on the Illumina HiSeq platform with custom primers. As for the authors' bioinformatics: Unique molecular identifiers were extracted from raw reads with MiGEC, and CDR3 positions were determined with MiXCR. For each individual, recombination models were inferred using an EM algorithm with the repgenHMM and IGoR tools. Shared clonotypes were analyzed with the tcR package in R, and sharing was normalized by the product of cloneset sizes. Out-of-frame nonproductive sequences were analyzed to study raw recombination free of thymic and clonal selection effects. TCRdb's own reprocessing of the public reads used fastp at Q25 and MiXCR and kept productive beta chains. Rows merge per CDR3 protein into single entries with the most common DNA and genes. TCRdb's processing, not the study's, gives the V and J calls here. For this sample there are roughly 1,500,000 distinct CDR3 sequences; about 31% appear just once. Less than 0.35% of the sample is taken by the ten largest.

The rearrangement combines TRBV7-2 with TRBJ1-5, with a weak D call of TRBD1 (6 bases match). The sequenced sample was cord blood. The clonotype was recovered from a newborn girl in good health. The DNA reads as follows: TGTGCCAGCAGCGTAATACAGGGAAGAAATCAGCCCCAGCATTTT. It translates as CASSVIQGRNQPQHF.